This note documents a single TCR beta chain sequence. Antigen unknown. The CDR3 length is 15 residues. V shed 2 bases and J shed 3 bases, with 11 bases lying between them. CDR1 is SNHLY, CDR2 FYNNEI, per germline. These data come from a study of T cell responses to AZD1222 COVID-19 vaccine. Background on the study: Second-dose schedules of about 4 or about 12 weeks were combined.

Data came from immunoSEQ multiplex PCR; TCRdb stores just in-frame clones and leaves some out. The sample consists of more than 75,000 clones, about 91% of them appearing once. Findings and limits, study-wide: Rises in breadth and depth of Spike-specific TCRs came after two AZD1222 doses. Among those given AZD1222, only five or six were seropositive at baseline. The donor cohort was predominantly white British with a female majority, and clonal diversity may have been underestimated.

The J gene is TRBJ1-5, the V gene TRBV2, with D unclear. This clonotype was sampled from an adult in good health. The sample in question was peripheral blood, obtained on day 0 of AZD1222 vaccination. This chain's CDR3 is CASSEQAPFNQPQHF. The CDR3 DNA sequence: TGTGCCAGCAGTGAACAGGCGCCGTTCAATCAGCCCCAGCATTTT.